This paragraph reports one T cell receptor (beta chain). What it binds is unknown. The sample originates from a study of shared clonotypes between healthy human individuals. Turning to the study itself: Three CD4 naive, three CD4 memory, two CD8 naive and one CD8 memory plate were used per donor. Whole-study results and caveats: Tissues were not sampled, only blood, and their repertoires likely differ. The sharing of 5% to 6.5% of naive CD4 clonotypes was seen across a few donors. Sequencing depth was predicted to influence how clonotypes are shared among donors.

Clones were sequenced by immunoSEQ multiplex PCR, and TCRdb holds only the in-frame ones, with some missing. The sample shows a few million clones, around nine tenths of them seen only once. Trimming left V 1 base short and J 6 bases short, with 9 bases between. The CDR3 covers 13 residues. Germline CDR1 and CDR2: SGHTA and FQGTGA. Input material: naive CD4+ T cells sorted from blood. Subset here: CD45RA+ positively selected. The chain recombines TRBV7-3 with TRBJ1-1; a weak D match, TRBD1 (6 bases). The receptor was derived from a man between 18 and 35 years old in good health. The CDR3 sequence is CASSLRGAPEAFF. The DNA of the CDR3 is TGTGCCAGCAGCTTAAGGGGGGCCCCTGAAGCTTTCTTT.